A selection of T cell receptor beta chains follows, all from one sample in a study of T-cell reconstitution after alpha-beta-depleted transplantation in children. MiXCR, applied by TCRdb to the PCR reads, yields one record per CDR3 protein. This sample has 600,000 to 700,000 distinct CDR3 sequences, with about 15% found just once. Sample: PBMCs from the stem cell graft donor, taken from the stem cell graft. All receptors derive from a human donor who donated a stem cell graft to a child with acute myeloid leukemia. Both conserved end residues are part of each CDR3. D genes are given only for firm matches. Size values are once, few and many counts, or a class for expanded clones, and some rows have none.

d_gene: -
v_gene: TRBV18
j_gene: TRBJ1-2
abundance: -
CDR3aa: CASSLRTEPYGYTF
CDR3nt: TGTGCCAGCTCACTCCGGACAGAGCCCTATGGCTACACCTTC

d_gene: -
v_gene: TRBV11-2
j_gene: TRBJ2-3
abundance: few
CDR3aa: CASSPQPGGTDTQYF
CDR3nt: TGTGCCAGCAGCCCCCAACCTGGGGGGACAGATACGCAGTATTTT

d_gene: TRBD1
v_gene: TRBV6-1
j_gene: TRBJ1-5
abundance: few
CDR3aa: CASRGTGNSNQPQHF
CDR3nt: TGTGCCAGCAGGGGGACAGGTAATAGCAATCAGCCCCAGCATTTT

d_gene: -
v_gene: TRBV7-2
j_gene: TRBJ1-2
abundance: -
CDR3aa: CASSLAPEGGYTF
CDR3nt: TGTGCCAGCAGCTTAGCGCCCGAGGGAGGCTACACCTTC

d_gene: TRBD2
v_gene: TRBV10-3
j_gene: TRBJ2-3
abundance: few
CDR3aa: CAISSGGGTDTQYF
CDR3nt: TGTGCCATCAGTAGCGGGGGGGGCACAGATACGCAGTATTTT

d_gene: -
v_gene: TRBV5-8
j_gene: TRBJ2-7
abundance: few
CDR3aa: CASSTPGRSYEQYF
CDR3nt: TGTGCCAGCAGCACTCCGGGACGGTCCTACGAGCAGTACTTC

d_gene: -
v_gene: TRBV12-3/TRBV12-4
j_gene: TRBJ2-5
abundance: -
CDR3aa: CASSFVETQETQYF
CDR3nt: TGTGCCAGCAGTTTTGTGGAGACTCAAGAGACCCAGTACTTC

d_gene: -
v_gene: TRBV10-3
j_gene: TRBJ2-7
abundance: many
CDR3aa: CAISESGYEQYF
CDR3nt: TGTGCCATCAGTGAGTCAGGGTACGAGCAGTACTTC

d_gene: -
v_gene: TRBV20-1
j_gene: TRBJ1-6
abundance: many
CDR3aa: CSAAGGGAYNSPLHF
CDR3nt: TGCAGTGCCGCCGGGGGAGGGGCCTATAATTCACCCCTCCACTTT

d_gene: -
v_gene: TRBV20-1
j_gene: TRBJ2-3
abundance: many
CDR3aa: CSARLPPADTQYF
CDR3nt: TGCAGTGCTAGACTGCCGCCGGCAGATACGCAGTATTTT

d_gene: TRBD1
v_gene: TRBV20-1
j_gene: TRBJ1-6
abundance: -
CDR3aa: CSAGTGDNSPLHF
CDR3nt: TGCAGTGCTGGGACAGGGGATAATTCACCCCTCCACTTT

d_gene: -
v_gene: TRBV10-1
j_gene: TRBJ1-4
abundance: -
CDR3aa: CASSARGSARQKLFF
CDR3nt: TGCGCCAGCAGTGCGAGGGGGAGTGCTAGACAAAAACTGTTTTTT

d_gene: TRBD1
v_gene: TRBV25-1
j_gene: TRBJ2-1
abundance: -
CDR3aa: CASLSGTATYNEQFF
CDR3nt: TGTGCCAGCCTCTCCGGGACAGCCACTTACAATGAGCAGTTCTTC

d_gene: -
v_gene: TRBV12-3/TRBV12-4
j_gene: TRBJ1-1
abundance: -
CDR3aa: CASSSSAGEAFF
CDR3nt: TGTGCCAGCAGTTCATCAGCCGGGGAAGCTTTCTTT

d_gene: -
v_gene: TRBV12-3/TRBV12-4
j_gene: TRBJ1-1
abundance: many
CDR3aa: CASSPGRTVNTEAFF
CDR3nt: TGTGCCAGCAGCCCGGGGAGGACAGTGAACACTGAAGCTTTCTTT

d_gene: TRBD1
v_gene: TRBV7-2
j_gene: TRBJ2-3
abundance: -
CDR3aa: CASSTRTGAPSDTQYF
CDR3nt: TGTGCCAGCAGCACCCGGACAGGGGCCCCATCGGATACGCAGTATTTT

d_gene: TRBD1
v_gene: TRBV5-5
j_gene: TRBJ2-1
abundance: many
CDR3aa: CASSSTQGAEQFF
CDR3nt: TGTGCCAGCAGCTCCACACAGGGGGCTGAGCAGTTCTTC

d_gene: -
v_gene: TRBV20-1
j_gene: TRBJ2-2
abundance: few
CDR3aa: CSAGSRGADTGELFF
CDR3nt: TGCAGTGCTGGGTCCCGGGGGGCCGATACCGGGGAGCTGTTTTTT

d_gene: TRBD1
v_gene: TRBV20-1
j_gene: TRBJ2-2
abundance: many
CDR3aa: CSASQHRGPNTGELFF
CDR3nt: TGCAGTGCTTCCCAGCACAGGGGACCGAACACCGGGGAGCTGTTTTTT

d_gene: -
v_gene: TRBV28
j_gene: TRBJ2-1
abundance: -
CDR3aa: CASSLGPGQGDNEQFF
CDR3nt: TGTGCCAGCAGTTTAGGCCCAGGGCAGGGAGACAATGAGCAGTTCTTC

d_gene: -
v_gene: TRBV4-3
j_gene: TRBJ1-1
abundance: many
CDR3aa: CASSQAMEEVTEAFF
CDR3nt: TGCGCCAGCAGCCAAGCCATGGAGGAAGTCACTGAAGCTTTCTTT

d_gene: -
v_gene: TRBV29-1
j_gene: TRBJ2-3
abundance: many
CDR3aa: CSVEAGATDTQYF
CDR3nt: TGCAGCGTTGAAGCAGGGGCAACAGATACGCAGTATTTT

d_gene: TRBD1
v_gene: TRBV7-9
j_gene: TRBJ1-1
abundance: -
CDR3aa: CASSLELRDSKAFF
CDR3nt: TGTGCCAGCAGCTTGGAACTAAGGGACAGTAAAGCTTTCTTT

d_gene: TRBD1
v_gene: TRBV29-1
j_gene: TRBJ1-1
abundance: many
CDR3aa: CSDLTGGAEAFF
CDR3nt: TGCAGCGACCTGACAGGGGGGGCTGAAGCTTTCTTT

d_gene: -
v_gene: TRBV20-1
j_gene: TRBJ1-5
abundance: -
CDR3aa: CSSRDSNSAYSNQPQHF
CDR3nt: TGCAGTTCTAGAGATAGCAACAGCGCTTATAGCAATCAGCCCCAGCATTTT

d_gene: -
v_gene: TRBV29-1
j_gene: TRBJ1-1
abundance: many
CDR3aa: CSVDGTGKEAFF
CDR3nt: TGCAGCGTTGATGGGACGGGAAAGGAAGCTTTCTTT

d_gene: TRBD2
v_gene: TRBV7-2
j_gene: TRBJ2-1
abundance: -
CDR3aa: CASNNPGTSLRRDEQFF
CDR3nt: TGTGCCAGCAATAATCCCGGGACTAGCTTACGACGCGATGAGCAGTTCTTC

d_gene: TRBD1
v_gene: TRBV28
j_gene: TRBJ2-2
abundance: -
CDR3aa: CASSLPGQGARGGELFF
CDR3nt: TGTGCCAGCAGTCTACCCGGACAGGGGGCTAGGGGCGGGGAGCTGTTTTTT

d_gene: -
v_gene: TRBV27
j_gene: TRBJ1-4
abundance: few
CDR3aa: CASSSREADEKLFF
CDR3nt: TGTGCCAGCAGTTCCAGGGAGGCGGATGAAAAACTGTTTTTT

d_gene: -
v_gene: TRBV27
j_gene: TRBJ2-3
abundance: -
CDR3aa: CASRPIGYYTQYF
CDR3nt: TGTGCCAGCAGACCAATAGGGTACTATACGCAGTATTTT

d_gene: -
v_gene: TRBV24-1
j_gene: TRBJ2-4
abundance: -
CDR3aa: CATSDSGFGIQYF
CDR3nt: TGTGCCACCAGTGATTCAGGATTCGGTATTCAGTACTTC

d_gene: TRBD1
v_gene: TRBV29-1
j_gene: TRBJ2-1
abundance: many
CDR3aa: CSVDPRPGQLYNEQFF
CDR3nt: TGCAGCGTTGACCCTCGACCGGGACAGCTATACAATGAGCAGTTCTTC

d_gene: -
v_gene: TRBV15
j_gene: TRBJ2-3
abundance: many
CDR3aa: CATSRDSLFTDTQYF
CDR3nt: TGTGCCACCAGCAGAGATTCTTTGTTCACAGATACGCAGTATTTT

d_gene: -
v_gene: TRBV7-9
j_gene: TRBJ1-4
abundance: -
CDR3aa: CASSISEKLFF
CDR3nt: TGTGCCAGCAGCATCTCTGAAAAACTGTTTTTT

d_gene: TRBD1
v_gene: TRBV20-1
j_gene: TRBJ2-7
abundance: many
CDR3aa: CSARQGSLYEQYF
CDR3nt: TGCAGTGCGAGACAGGGGTCCCTCTACGAGCAGTACTTC

d_gene: -
v_gene: TRBV12-3/TRBV12-4
j_gene: TRBJ1-6
abundance: many
CDR3aa: CASSRNGRQRYSPLHF
CDR3nt: TGTGCCAGCAGCCGAAATGGACGGCAAAGATATTCACCCCTCCACTTT

d_gene: TRBD1
v_gene: TRBV20-1
j_gene: TRBJ1-6
abundance: many
CDR3aa: CSAREHTGGNSPLHF
CDR3nt: TGCAGTGCTAGAGAGCACACAGGGGGAAATTCACCCCTCCACTTT

d_gene: -
v_gene: TRBV24-1
j_gene: TRBJ1-2
abundance: many
CDR3aa: CATSDSAADQANYGYTF
CDR3nt: TGTGCCACCAGTGATTCGGCGGCGGACCAAGCTAACTATGGCTACACCTTC

d_gene: -
v_gene: TRBV20-1
j_gene: TRBJ1-1
abundance: -
CDR3aa: CSACPPMGDTEAFF
CDR3nt: TGCAGTGCTTGCCCCCCCATGGGTGACACTGAAGCTTTCTTT

d_gene: -
v_gene: TRBV20-1
j_gene: TRBJ2-7
abundance: many
CDR3aa: CSASQRIKGPYEQYF
CDR3nt: TGCAGTGCTTCTCAACGGATAAAGGGGCCCTACGAGCAGTACTTC

d_gene: -
v_gene: TRBV7-9
j_gene: TRBJ2-1
abundance: many
CDR3aa: CASSSVTRNEQFF
CDR3nt: TGTGCCAGCAGCTCAGTCACACGCAATGAGCAGTTCTTC

d_gene: -
v_gene: TRBV10-3
j_gene: TRBJ2-2
abundance: few
CDR3aa: CAISGEGGTTGELFF
CDR3nt: TGTGCCATCAGTGGAGAAGGGGGAACCACCGGGGAGCTGTTTTTT

d_gene: -
v_gene: TRBV4-2
j_gene: TRBJ1-1
abundance: -
CDR3aa: CASSQDQRVEAFF
CDR3nt: TGTGCCAGCAGCCAAGATCAAAGGGTGGAAGCTTTCTTT

d_gene: -
v_gene: TRBV10-3
j_gene: TRBJ1-2
abundance: few
CDR3aa: CAISESADFYGYTF
CDR3nt: TGTGCCATCAGTGAGTCGGCGGATTTCTATGGCTACACCTTC

d_gene: TRBD2
v_gene: TRBV9
j_gene: TRBJ2-2
abundance: -
CDR3aa: CASSPRLAQTGELFF
CDR3nt: TGTGCCAGCAGCCCCCGACTAGCACAAACCGGGGAGCTGTTTTTT